Presented here are 20 T cell receptor beta chains from one specimen sequenced in a study of T cell responses to AZD1222 COVID-19 vaccine. Here immunoSEQ multiplex PCR was the method, and the copy in TCRdb shows in-frame clones only, minus some. The table has some 56,000 clones, about 88% seen once. The sample in question was peripheral blood, obtained 28 days after the second AZD1222 dose. The receptors stem from an adult who received the AZD1222 COVID-19 vaccine.

The chain joins TRBV12-3 or TRBV12-4 to TRBJ1-2; 7 bases align to TRBD1. The CDR3 covers 13 residues. The ends lost 7 bases at V and 4 bases at J; junction bases unmatched: 6. The DNA for the CDR3 is TGTGCCAGCATTCAGGGGGGAATCTATGGCTACACCTTC. This codes for CASIQGGIYGYTF.

In this sample, this clone turned up once. The chain uses TRBV6-5 and TRBJ1-5; possible D gene TRBD1, 6 bases. V was clipped by 4 bases and J by 2 bases, with 12 bases between them. CDR1 is MNHEY, CDR2 SVGAGI, per germline. The CDR3 has 15 residues. CDR3 coding DNA: TGTGCCAGCAGTTCGACAGGCGGGGGCAATCAGCCCCAGCATTTT. Its translation: CASSSTGGGNQPQHF.

This clone was detected only once. The V and J genes are TRBV7-2 and TRBJ2-1, with 13 bases that match TRBD2. V lost 4 bases and J lost 7; bases outside the gene matches: 4. Per the germline V gene, CDR1 is SGHTA and CDR2 is FQGNSA. The CDR3 totals 15 residues. CDR3 coding DNA: TGTGCCAGCAGCTCGACTAGCGGGAGGTGGAATGAGCAGTTCTTC. Protein sequence: CASSSTSGRWNEQFF.

This clone was seen just once. The rearrangement links TRBV6-1 to TRBJ1-4; 7 bases are a match to TRBD1. Trimming at V came to 2 bases and at J to 3 bases, leaving 3 bases not matched to a gene. CDR1 MNHNS and CDR2 SASEGT come from the germline V gene. The CDR3 is 15 residues long. The chain's CDR3 is CASSEQTGPNEKLFF. The CDR3 DNA follows: TGTGCCAGCAGTGAACAGACAGGGCCTAATGAAAAACTGTTTTTT.

The rearrangement uses TRBV11-2 and TRBJ1-5; 8 nucleotides agree with TRBD1. V was clipped by 1 base and J by 5 bases; unmatched bases: 4. The CDR3 is 15 residues long. Germline-derived CDR1 and CDR2 are SGHAT and FQNNGV. CDR3 in amino acids: CASSLGRGQDQPQHF. The CDR3 DNA reads as TGTGCCAGCAGCTTAGGAAGGGGACAGGATCAGCCCCAGCATTTT.

V gene TRBV5-1 combines with J gene TRBJ1-2; 12 positions match TRBD1. Germline V CDR1 and CDR2: SGHRS, YFSETQ. CDR3 length: 17 residues. With V trimmed by 0 bases and J by 2 bases, 5 bases remained unmatched. CDR3 bases: TGCGCCAGCAGCTTGGTGGGACAGGGGGCGAACAACTATGGCTACACCTTC. Protein product: CASSLVGQGANNYGYTF.

V gene TRBV28 combines with J gene TRBJ1-2, with D unclear. The germline CDR1 and CDR2 sequences are MDHEN and SYDVKM. The CDR3 runs to 13 residues. V was trimmed by 7 bases and J by 4 bases, leaving 13 bases between them. The DNA for the CDR3 is TGTGCCAGCACCAAAACAGTTACCTATGGCTACACCTTC. It is translated as CASTKTVTYGYTF.

V gene TRBV6-2 or TRBV6-3 combines with J gene TRBJ2-7; D possibly corresponds to TRBD1 (6 bases). The germline gives CDR1 MNHEY, CDR2 SVGEGT. Trimming took 2 bases from V and 7 from J, leaving 15 bases between them. The CDR3 spans 14 residues. The CDR3 loop reads CASSYTGPSREQYF. The CDR3 DNA sequence: TGTGCCAGCAGTTACACAGGGCCGTCGAGAGAGCAGTACTTC.

This chain uses TRBV6-1 with TRBJ1-5; D is possibly TRBD1 (5 bases). The CDR3 is 16 residues long. Deletions cut 4 bases from V and 4 bases from J, with 17 bases between. Germline CDR1 is MNHNS and CDR2 is SASEGT. The CDR3 protein is CASSAQGGMGNQPQHF. CDR3 DNA: TGTGCCAGCAGTGCCCAGGGTGGCATGGGGAATCAGCCCCAGCATTTT.

The V and J genes are TRBV6-5 and TRBJ1-2; 12 positions agree with TRBD1. The germline gives CDR1 MNHEY, CDR2 SVGAGI. This CDR3 has 16 amino acids. The junction had 10 bases not matched to a gene; V was cut back by 4 bases and J by 7 bases. The CDR3 DNA reads as TGTGCCAGCAGTTGGGGACAGGGGGCGCCGGGGGTTGGCTACACCTTC. This gives the protein CASSWGQGAPGVGYTF.

V is TRBV6-2 or TRBV6-3 and J is TRBJ2-4; 12 nucleotides agree with TRBD2. The CDR3 runs 21 residues. The ends lost 2 bases at V and 0 bases at J; junction bases unmatched: 14. Germline CDR1 reads MNHEY; CDR2 reads SVGEGT. The CDR3 bases are TGTGCCAGCAGTTACGGGACTAGCGGGCAATGGGAACAACTAGCCAAAAACATTCAGTACTTC. Its translation is CASSYGTSGQWEQLAKNIQYF.

This chain connects TRBV12-3 or TRBV12-4 to TRBJ1-3; D possibly corresponds to TRBD1 (5 bases). V lost 6 bases, J lost 6 bases, and 9 bases lay in between. CDR3 length equals 12 residues. CDR3 in amino acids: CASRIQENTIYF. CDR3 bases: TGTGCCAGCAGGATACAGGAAAACACCATATATTTT.

V and J are TRBV14 and TRBJ2-1, with TRBD2 matching 13 bases. V lost 4 bases, J lost 10 bases, and 4 bases stayed unmatched. The CDR3 has 14 residues. Germline-derived CDR1 and CDR2 are SGHDN and FVKESK. The chain's CDR3 is CASSPRTSGSEQFF. The CDR3 DNA reads TGTGCCAGCAGCCCCCGGACTAGCGGGAGCGAGCAGTTCTTC.

A single count supports this clone. This chain connects TRBV14 to TRBJ1-5; no clear D. Trimming left V 0 bases short and J 4 bases short, with 7 bases between. The CDR3 contains 14 residues. Germline V gene sequence: CDR1 SGHDN, CDR2 FVKESK. CDR3 DNA: TGTGCCAGCAGCCAAGATACAGCGAATCAGCCCCAGCATTTT. This codes for CASSQDTANQPQHF.

V gene TRBV6-2 or TRBV6-3 combines with J gene TRBJ1-2; no clear D gene. Germline CDR1 MNHEY, CDR2 SVGEGT. This CDR3 has 13 amino acids. The germline V and J ends were trimmed by 0 bases and 8 bases, with 10 bases remaining between them. CDR3 nucleotide sequence: TGTGCCAGCAGTTACTCGAATCGGAGGGGCTACACCTTC. The encoded protein is CASSYSNRRGYTF.

The chain combines TRBV6-5 with TRBJ1-5; D gene unclear. CDR1 MNHEY and CDR2 SVGAGI come from the germline V gene. The CDR3 runs 15 residues. V was clipped by 0 bases and J by 2 bases, with 8 bases between them. The CDR3, as DNA: TGTGCCAGCAGTTACTCGAGCGGGGGCAATCAGCCCCAGCATTTT. It codes for CASSYSSGGNQPQHF.

The chain combines TRBV25-1 with TRBJ2-1; TRBD1 aligns across 7 bases. Germline V gene sequence: CDR1 MGHDK, CDR2 SYGVNS. This CDR3 is 17 amino acids long. The V and J ends lost 1 base and 1 base, in that order; junction bases with no gene match: 7. CDR3 region: CASSESRGRRSYNEQFF. CDR3 sequence (DNA): TGTGCCAGCAGTGAATCAAGGGGGCGTAGGTCCTACAATGAGCAGTTCTTC.

The V gene is TRBV6-5, the J gene TRBJ1-1, with D possibly TRBD1 on 6 matching bases. CDR1 and CDR2 (germline): MNHEY, SVGAGI. V lost 7 bases to trimming and J lost 2 bases, with 14 bases between them. The CDR3 spans 14 residues. The CDR3 region is CASNPGQTNTEAFF. Here the CDR3 DNA reads TGTGCCAGCAACCCGGGACAAACCAACACTGAAGCTTTCTTT.

The chain carries TRBV7-3 and TRBJ2-5; D is possibly TRBD1 (6 bases). Germline assignment: CDR1 SGHTA and CDR2 FQGTGA. This CDR3 has 14 residues. With 5 bases removed from V and 5 bases from J, the gap between germline ends came to 15 bases. The CDR3 DNA reads TGTGCCAGCAGCCTCGGGACACCAGGGGAGACCCAGTACTTC. Residues: CASSLGTPGETQYF.

The V gene is TRBV5-4, the J gene TRBJ1-6, with 9 bases that match TRBD1. CDR3 size: 15 residues. V shed 0 bases, J shed 8 bases, and the junction held 3 bases outside the gene matches. In germline, CDR1 is SGHNT, CDR2 YYREEE (reference sequence). The CDR3 loop reads CASSLVGQGYSPLHF. As DNA, the CDR3 is TGTGCCAGCAGCTTGGTGGGACAGGGCTATTCACCCCTCCACTTT.